The sequence of this T cell receptor (beta chain) was determined in a study of blood T cell repertoires in COVID-19. The repertoire was sequenced with immunoSEQ multiplex PCR; TCRdb's copy has only in-frame clones and lacks some. The repertoire includes more than 90,000 clones, around 84% of them detected once, and around 2% sits in the top ten. The receptor was isolated from a woman in her 70s with active or convalescent COVID-19. Sequencing input: peripheral blood.

The CDR3 spells CATSEPRTGSADTQYF. CDR3 nucleotides: TGTGCCACCAGTGAACCCCGGACAGGGTCGGCAGATACGCAGTATTTT. The chain combines TRBV24-1 with TRBJ2-3, with TRBD1 matching over 8 bases. The CDR3 contains 16 residues. CDR1 KGHDR and CDR2 SFDVKD come from the germline V gene. After removal of 4 bases from V and 4 bases from J, the junction contained 9 bases not matched to a gene.